This TCR beta chain was sequenced for a study of blood T cell repertoires in COVID-19. Overall study context: Sites across the United States, Italy and Spain contributed samples from acute and convalescent COVID-19. T cells, B-cell-depleted T cells, or PBMCs supplied cDNA or gDNA.

CDR3 size: 14 residues. Per germline, CDR1 LGHDT and CDR2 YNNKEL (reference sequence). V was pared by 4 bases and J by 9 bases, with 16 bases between. Source study methods: Reference gene primers were amplified, and this amplification served to estimate nucleated cell counts. Libraries were prepared by immunoSEQ multiplex PCR; TCRdb keeps only in-frame clonotypes and omits some of them. V, J and clone size reflect that table, while D and trimming were determined from the DNA. The repertoire holds 200,000 to 250,000 clones, with about 90% as singletons. The receptor was derived from a woman aged 50 to 60 with acute or convalescent COVID-19. Sequenced: peripheral blood. V usage is TRBV3-1 (or the pseudogene TRBV3-2) and J usage is TRBJ1-3, with TRBD1 as a possible D gene (5 bases). CDR3 bases: TGTGCCAGCAGCCGCCCCTCCGGGGGAGGCACCATATATTTT. Protein sequence: CASSRPSGGGTIYF.